This T cell receptor (beta chain) originates from a study of OX40 agonist ivuxolimab in advanced cancers. Profiled with immunoSEQ multiplex PCR; TCRdb holds only in-frame clones, not every one. The top ten clones hold over 3% of a sample with 45,000 to 65,000 clones, approximately 80% of them seen once. This clone was detected once. The sample in question was CD4+ or CD8+ T cells sorted from blood, obtained in a trial of the OX40 agonist ivuxolimab. The TCR originated in an adult with an advanced solid tumor such as melanoma, head and neck, liver or kidney cancer.

The CDR3 region is CASRSGERRYTEAFF. The CDR3 DNA follows: TGTGCCAGTAGATCGGGGGAACGGAGGTACACTGAAGCTTTCTTT. The chain employs TRBV19 and TRBJ1-1, with D possibly being TRBD1 (5 bases). Trimming left V 6 bases short and J 3 bases short, with 17 bases between. The germline V gene encodes CDR1 LNHDA and CDR2 SQIVND (reference sequence). The length of the CDR3 is 15 residues.